The 21 T cell receptor beta chains given below trace back to one sample, sequenced in a study of T cell responses to AZD1222 COVID-19 vaccine. The assay was immunoSEQ multiplex PCR, and TCRdb's table has in-frame clones only and misses some. The data hold approximately 120,000 clones, with roughly 88% observed a single time. The sequencing here drew on peripheral blood, taken 28 days after the second AZD1222 dose. All receptors come from an adult who received the AZD1222 COVID-19 vaccine.

The rearrangement joins TRBV7-3 to TRBJ2-2; 8 bases align to TRBD2. Losses at the gene ends were 3 bases for V and 7 bases for J; bases not matched to a gene: 4. The CDR3 extends over 14 amino acids. Germline V gene lookup returns CDR1 SGHTA and CDR2 FQGTGA. This CDR3 reads CASSFTGTSGELFF. The CDR3 region has the DNA TGTGCCAGCAGCTTTACAGGGACTAGCGGGGAGCTGTTTTTT.

The table lists this clone with a few counts. V usage is TRBV11-2 and J usage is TRBJ1-2; D remains unclear. This CDR3 is 13 amino acids long. Germline assignment: CDR1 SGHAT and CDR2 FQNNGV. V lost 5 bases to trimming and J lost 5 bases, with 12 bases between them. In DNA, the CDR3 is TGTGCCAGCAGCCCCCCGGCCCGTTATGGCTACACCTTC. Residues: CASSPPARYGYTF.

The sample holds one count of this clone. This chain joins TRBV3-1 (or the pseudogene TRBV3-2) and TRBJ1-2; D not resolved. CDR1 and CDR2 from the germline V gene are LGHDT and YNNKEL (reference sequence). The V end lost 3 bases, the J end lost 9 bases, and 11 bases lay between the germline ends. The CDR3 has 12 amino acids. The CDR3 region is CASSQSIQRYTF. CDR3 nucleotide sequence: TGTGCCAGCAGCCAGTCTATCCAACGCTACACCTTC.

V gene TRBV6-5 combines with J gene TRBJ1-1; 7 bases are shared with TRBD1. CDR3 length: 14 residues. V was pared by 6 bases and J by 5 bases, with 9 bases of the junction left unmatched. Germline assignment: CDR1 MNHEY and CDR2 SVGAGI. The CDR3 loop reads CASRDYRGDTEAFF. DNA for the CDR3: TGTGCCAGCAGAGATTACAGGGGTGATACTGAAGCTTTCTTT.

The chain is built from TRBV6-6 and TRBJ1-2; 8 nucleotides match TRBD1. CDR3 length equals 15 residues. Germline CDR1 reads MNHNY; CDR2 reads SVGAGI (reference sequence). V lost 5 bases and J lost 2; bases outside the gene matches: 7. The CDR3 is CASSPRTGNNYGYTF. The CDR3 nucleotides are TGTGCCAGCAGTCCTCGGACAGGGAACAACTATGGCTACACCTTC.

The chain employs TRBV2 and TRBJ2-2; 7 nucleotides line up with TRBD1. V gave up 7 bases and J gave up 3 bases; unmatched junction bases: 2. Germline lookup yields CDR1 SNHLY and CDR2 FYNNEI. The CDR3 extends over 13 amino acids. This chain's CDR3 is CASKGQYTGELFF. The CDR3 region has the DNA TGTGCCAGCAAGGGACAGTACACCGGGGAGCTGTTTTTT. Using reference TRBV2 and TRBJ2-2 for the parts outside the CDR3, the full variable domain is EPEVTQTPSHQVTQMGQEVILRCVPISNHLYFYWYRQILGQKVEFLVSFYNNEISEKSEIFDDQFSVERPDGSNFTLKIRSTKLEDSAMYFCASKGQYTGELFFGEGSRLTVL.

This clone came up once. The V gene is TRBV28, the J gene TRBJ2-7, with D tentatively TRBD1 (5 bases). The germline V gene has CDR1 MDHEN and CDR2 SYDVKM. The CDR3 has 14 residues. The V end lost 5 bases, the J end lost 2 bases, and 13 bases lay between the germline ends. CDR3 sequence (DNA): TGTGCCAGCAGTCGGGTCAGGGTCCCCTACGAGCAGTACTTC. Protein sequence: CASSRVRVPYEQYF.

The chain uses TRBV5-1 and TRBJ2-7, with 10 nucleotides matching TRBD2. Germline V CDR1 and CDR2: SGHRS, YFSETQ. The V and J ends lost 0 bases and 4 bases, in that order; junction bases with no gene match: 4. The CDR3 runs 15 residues. The CDR3 DNA reads TGCGCCAGCAGCTTGGCTCTAGCGGGAGTATACGAGCAGTACTTC. It encodes CASSLALAGVYEQYF.

V is TRBV15 and J is TRBJ1-6; the match to TRBD1 covers 7 bases. This CDR3 has 14 amino acids. Germline V gene data show CDR1 as LNHNV and CDR2 as YYDKDF (reference sequence). V shed 4 bases and J 7 bases; nucleotides not matched to a gene: 4. The CDR3 loop is CATSNRGENSPLHF. The DNA of the CDR3 is TGTGCCACCAGCAACAGGGGTGAGAATTCACCCCTCCACTTT.

The chain employs TRBV5-4 and TRBJ2-3; 11 bases fit TRBD2. Per the germline V gene, CDR1 is SGHNT and CDR2 is YYREEE (reference sequence). The CDR3 consists of 16 residues. The V and J ends lost 4 bases and 0 bases, in that order; junction bases with no gene match: 4. CDR3 sequence: CASSGVAGGSTDTQYF. The CDR3, as DNA: TGTGCCAGCAGCGGGGTAGCGGGAGGGAGCACAGATACGCAGTATTTT.

This clone has just one count. The chain couples TRBV10-1 to TRBJ2-1, with 10 bases fitting TRBD2. The CDR3 sequence is 16 residues long. J gave up 5 bases and V 8 bases, and 12 bases lay outside the gene matches. The germline V gene encodes CDR1 WNHNN and CDR2 SYGVQD (reference sequence). The CDR3 nucleotides read TGCGCCAGCTCCCAAGGACTAGCGGAGCCCAACAATGAGCAGTTCTTC. It translates to CASSQGLAEPNNEQFF.

The DNA for the CDR3 is TGTGCCATCAGCCAGGGGGCGGCTAATGAAAAACTGTTTTTT. This sequence encodes CAISQGAANEKLFF. V and J are TRBV10-3 and TRBJ1-4; 8 bases align to TRBD1. Germline V CDR1 and CDR2: ENHRY, SYGVKD. The ends lost 6 bases at V and 3 bases at J; junction bases unmatched: 3. This CDR3 has 14 amino acids.

The chain combines TRBV4-2 with TRBJ2-7; D perhaps matches TRBD1 (5 bases). The CDR3 is made up of 15 amino acids. CDR1 and CDR2 from the germline V gene are LGHNA and YNFKEQ. Trimming shortened V by 0 bases and J by 1 base, and 10 bases separated the two germline ends. Here the CDR3 reads CASSQDWQGSYEQYF. DNA of the CDR3: TGTGCCAGCAGCCAAGACTGGCAGGGATCCTACGAGCAGTACTTC.

The chain recombines TRBV27 with TRBJ2-1, with D possibly matching TRBD2 (5 bases). The CDR3 runs to 15 residues. Trimming removed 2 bases at V and 0 bases at J, with 8 bases between. CDR1 and CDR2 from the germline V gene are MNHEY and SMNVEV (reference sequence). The CDR3 region is CASSLAGISYNEQFF. The CDR3 DNA reads as TGTGCCAGCAGTTTAGCCGGGATCTCCTACAATGAGCAGTTCTTC.

The count of this clone is one. The DNA for the CDR3 is TGCGCCAGCACGGGACTAGCGGGGGGTAATGAGCAGTTCTTC. Translated: CASTGLAGGNEQFF. The chain couples TRBV10-2 to TRBJ2-1; 15 nucleotides align to TRBD2. J gave up 7 bases and V 7 bases, and 2 bases lay outside the gene matches. CDR3 length: 14 amino acids. Germline CDR1 reads WSHSY; CDR2 reads SAAADI.

The V call is TRBV29-1, the J call TRBJ2-1, with D perhaps given as TRBD1 or TRBD2 (7 bases each). The V end was cut by 6 bases, the J end by 6 bases, with 12 bases between. This CDR3 has 12 amino acids. Germline V CDR1 and CDR2: SQVTM, ANQGSEA. CDR3 nucleotide sequence: TGCAGCGTGGGGGAGGGGGCCAATGAGCAGTTCTTC. Residues: CSVGEGANEQFF.

The rearrangement joins TRBV18 to TRBJ1-1; maybe TRBD1 (6 bases). This CDR3 is 16 amino acids long. Germline V lookup: CDR1 KGHSH, CDR2 LQKENI. The V end lost 2 bases, the J end lost 4 bases, and 17 bases lay between the germline ends. The CDR3 loop reads CASSPVPSGGLTEAFF. The CDR3 DNA reads TGTGCCAGCTCACCAGTCCCCAGCGGGGGGCTCACTGAAGCTTTCTTT.

The chain employs TRBV12-3 or TRBV12-4 and TRBJ1-5; weak D call: TRBD1 (5 bases). The CDR3 runs to 13 residues. V lost 3 bases, J lost 7 bases, and 10 bases lay in between. CDR3 residues: CASSFREGQPQHF. The CDR3 nucleotides read TGTGCCAGCAGTTTCAGGGAGGGACAGCCCCAGCATTTT.

J is TRBJ2-2 and V is TRBV1; the table's D call, TRBD2, was not checked against the DNA. TRBV1 is recorded as a pseudogene. The length of the CDR3 is 14 residues. The CDR3 is CTSSQGGDTGELFF. DNA for the CDR3: TGCACCAGCAGCCAAGGGGGGGACACCGGGGAGCTGTTTTTT.

This sequence joins TRBV28 and TRBJ1-1; tentatively, D is TRBD1 (5 bases). CDR1 and CDR2 from the germline V gene are MDHEN and SYDVKM. The CDR3 length is 14 residues. V was cut by 5 bases and J by 10 bases, with 20 bases left in between. CDR3 sequence (DNA): TGTGCCAGCAGTCAGAGCCGGGACCGCCCGGGAGCTTTCTTT. It codes for CASSQSRDRPGAFF.

This clone has a single count. The chain carries TRBV27 and TRBJ2-3; a weak D match, TRBD2 (6 bases). The CDR3 is 17 residues long. Trimming took 5 bases from V and 0 from J, leaving 18 bases between them. The V gene's germline CDR1 is MNHEY and CDR2 SMNVEV (reference sequence). CDR3 loop: CASSPRGLLTSTDTQYF. The DNA of the CDR3 is TGTGCCAGCAGTCCAAGGGGACTCCTAACTAGCACAGATACGCAGTATTTT.